Listed here are 8 T cell receptor beta chains from one sample, sequenced in a study of Ad26.COV2.S vaccination and SARS-CoV-2 variants. Generated by immunoSEQ multiplex PCR, the TCRdb table keeps only in-frame clones and is missing some. The table lists hundreds of thousands of clones, roughly four fifths of them singletons. The treatment was: about 20 received Ad26.COV2.S at low or high dose, single or two shots; five or six received placebo; per-sample allocation not given. Sampling happened 63 days after the first vaccine or placebo injection. The material was peripheral blood, obtained in a trial of Ad26.COV2.S vaccine versus placebo. Every receptor here comes from a person between 18 and 59 years old who received the Ad26.COV2.S COVID-19 vaccine or a placebo.

The table lists this clone with a count of one. This sequence joins TRBV20-1 and TRBJ1-5, with no clear D. V was shortened by 3 bases and J by 1 base, with 7 bases between the two germline ends. There are 13 residues in the CDR3. Germline values: CDR1 DFQATT, CDR2 SNEGSKA (reference sequence). The CDR3 region is CSASEPSNQPQHF. CDR3 DNA: TGCAGTGCTAGTGAGCCCAGCAATCAGCCCCAGCATTTT.

The rearrangement uses TRBV27 and TRBJ2-2, with TRBD2 matching over 10 bases. CDR1 MNHEY and CDR2 SMNVEV come from the germline V gene (reference sequence). The CDR3 consists of 15 residues. V shed 4 bases, J shed 6 bases, and the junction held 5 bases outside the gene matches. As DNA, the CDR3 is TGTGCCAGCAGTTCTAGCGGGAGTGGGTCCGGGGAGCTGTTTTTT. Encoded protein: CASSSSGSGSGELFF.

This clone was counted only a few times. The J gene is TRBJ2-3, the V gene TRBV6-1; 7 bases align to TRBD1. Germline CDR1 is MNHNS and CDR2 is SASEGT. The CDR3 is 12 residues long. V was clipped by 3 bases and J by 8 bases; unmatched bases: 2. The CDR3 protein is CASSDQGVTQYF. The CDR3 DNA follows: TGTGCCAGCAGTGACCAGGGGGTTACGCAGTATTTT.

The chain joins TRBV21-1 to TRBJ2-3; the table's D call, TRBD1, has no DNA check behind it. TRBV21-1 is described as a pseudogene. The CDR3 sequence is 16 residues long. The chain's CDR3 is CASSKDPGQVPDTQYF. In DNA, the CDR3 is TGTGCCAGCAGCAAAGACCCGGGACAAGTACCCGATACGCAGTATTTT.

The gene calls are TRBV7-2 and TRBJ2-1; D might be TRBD2 (7 bases). Trimming left V 7 bases short and J 10 bases short, with 20 bases between. The CDR3 totals 14 residues. CDR1 SGHTA and CDR2 FQGNSA come from the germline V gene. CDR3 nucleotide sequence: TGTGCCAGCACCCCCTGGGGGGGCTTGATAGAGCAGTTCTTC. Its protein product is CASTPWGGLIEQFF.

The rearrangement joins TRBV6-5 to TRBJ1-5; maybe TRBD1 (6 bases). Trimming took 11 bases from V and 5 from J, leaving 16 bases between them. Germline V gene data show CDR1 as MNHEY and CDR2 as SVGAGI. The CDR3 has 13 amino acids. CDR3 in amino acids: CAANRVRDQPQHF. Written as DNA, the CDR3 is TGTGCCGCCAACAGGGTGAGGGATCAGCCCCAGCATTTT.

This chain joins TRBV14 and TRBJ1-1; TRBD1 matches 7 bases. V lost 1 base to trimming and J lost 8 bases; unmatched junction nucleotides: 7. This CDR3 has 14 amino acids. Germline CDR1 is SGHDN and CDR2 is FVKESK. Written as DNA, the CDR3 is TGTGCCAGCAGCCAAGGCCTTTTCAGGGGGGAAGCTTTCTTT. It specifies CASSQGLFRGEAFF.

V gene TRBV4-1 combines with J gene TRBJ1-5, with 7 bases fitting TRBD1. V trimming: 1 base; J trimming: 5 bases; junction bases outside the gene matches: 2. This CDR3 region has 14 residues. Germline values: CDR1 MGHRA, CDR2 YSYEKL. In DNA, the CDR3 is TGCGCCAGCAGCCAAGGGCAGGGGGATCAGCCCCAGCATTTT. The encoded protein is CASSQGQGDQPQHF.